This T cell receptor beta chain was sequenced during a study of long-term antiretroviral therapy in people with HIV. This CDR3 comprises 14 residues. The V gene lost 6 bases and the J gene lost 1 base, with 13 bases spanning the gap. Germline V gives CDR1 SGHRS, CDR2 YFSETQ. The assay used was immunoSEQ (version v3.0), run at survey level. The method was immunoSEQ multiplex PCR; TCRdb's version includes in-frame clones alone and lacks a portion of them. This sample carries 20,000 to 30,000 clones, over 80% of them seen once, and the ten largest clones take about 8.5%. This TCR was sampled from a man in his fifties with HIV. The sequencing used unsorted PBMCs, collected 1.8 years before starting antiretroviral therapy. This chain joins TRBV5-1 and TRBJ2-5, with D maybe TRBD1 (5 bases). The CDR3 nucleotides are TGCGCCAGCACCAAGGGGCTTACCCAAGAGACCCAGTACTTC. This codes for CASTKGLTQETQYF. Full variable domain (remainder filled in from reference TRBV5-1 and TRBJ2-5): KAGVTQTPRYLIKTRGQQVTLSCSPISGHRSVSWYQQTPGQGLQFLFEYFSETQRNKGNFPGRFSGRQFSNSRSEMNVSTLELGDSALYLCASTKGLTQETQYFGPGTRLLVL.